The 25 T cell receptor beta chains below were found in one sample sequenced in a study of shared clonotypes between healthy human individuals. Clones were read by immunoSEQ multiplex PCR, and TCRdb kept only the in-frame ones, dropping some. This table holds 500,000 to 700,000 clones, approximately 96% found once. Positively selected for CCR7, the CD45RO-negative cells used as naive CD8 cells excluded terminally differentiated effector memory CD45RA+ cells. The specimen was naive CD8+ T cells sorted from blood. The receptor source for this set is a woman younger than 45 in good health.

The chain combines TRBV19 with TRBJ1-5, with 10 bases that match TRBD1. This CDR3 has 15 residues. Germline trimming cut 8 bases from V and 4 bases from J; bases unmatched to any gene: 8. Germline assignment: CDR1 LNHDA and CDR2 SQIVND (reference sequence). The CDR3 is CASGFWTGGNQPQHF. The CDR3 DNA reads TGTGCCAGTGGCTTCTGGACAGGGGGGAATCAGCCCCAGCATTTT.

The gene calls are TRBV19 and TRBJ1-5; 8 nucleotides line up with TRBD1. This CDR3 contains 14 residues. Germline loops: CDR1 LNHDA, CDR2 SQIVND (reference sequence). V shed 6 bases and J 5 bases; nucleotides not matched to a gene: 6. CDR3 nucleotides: TGTGCCAGTAGGGACAGGGTTTTCGATCAGCCCCAGCATTTT. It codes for CASRDRVFDQPQHF.

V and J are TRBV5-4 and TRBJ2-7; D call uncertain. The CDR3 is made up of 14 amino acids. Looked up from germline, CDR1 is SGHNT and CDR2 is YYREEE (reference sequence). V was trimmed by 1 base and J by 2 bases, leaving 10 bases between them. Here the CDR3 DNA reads TGTGCCAGCAGCTTGTTTGGCGGAACCTACGAGCAGTACTTC. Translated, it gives CASSLFGGTYEQYF.

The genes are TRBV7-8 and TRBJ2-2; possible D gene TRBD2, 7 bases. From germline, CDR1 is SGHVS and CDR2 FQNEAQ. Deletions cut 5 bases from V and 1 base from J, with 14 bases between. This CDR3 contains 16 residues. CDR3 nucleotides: TGTGCCAGCAGCCTCCGTAGGGGGGGGAACACCGGGGAGCTGTTTTTT. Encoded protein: CASSLRRGGNTGELFF.

In DNA, the CDR3 is TGTGCCAGCAACGCCAGGCCCGACGAGCAGTACTTC. Amino acids: CASNARPDEQYF. The chain carries TRBV28 and TRBJ2-5; D gene uncertain. The DNA end is more similar to TRBJ2-7, so the J call may be wrong. Germline assignment: CDR1 MDHEN and CDR2 SYDVKM. CDR3 size: 12 residues.

CDR3: CASSWTDRAYEQYF. The CDR3 nucleotides read TGCGCCAGCAGCTGGACGGACAGGGCTTACGAGCAGTACTTC. The chain joins TRBV5-1 to TRBJ2-7, with 8 nucleotides matching TRBD1. With V trimmed by 3 bases and J by 4 bases, 6 bases remained unmatched. The CDR3 sequence is 14 residues long. The germline CDR1 and CDR2 sequences are SGHRS and YFSETQ.

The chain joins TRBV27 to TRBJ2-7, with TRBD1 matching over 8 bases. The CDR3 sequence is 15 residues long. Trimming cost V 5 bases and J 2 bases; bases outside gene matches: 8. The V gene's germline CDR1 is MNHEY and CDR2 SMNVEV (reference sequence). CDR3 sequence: CASSILGQETYEQYF. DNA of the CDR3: TGTGCCAGCAGTATATTGGGACAGGAGACCTACGAGCAGTACTTC.

The DNA of the CDR3 is TGTGCCAGCAGTGACCCTGCGGGGGAGCAGTTCTTC. Translating it yields CASSDPAGEQFF. The chain carries TRBV2 and TRBJ2-1; D might be TRBD2 (6 bases). With 3 bases removed from V and 10 bases from J, the gap between germline ends came to 10 bases. Germline V gene lookup returns CDR1 SNHLY and CDR2 FYNNEI. The CDR3 is 12 residues long.

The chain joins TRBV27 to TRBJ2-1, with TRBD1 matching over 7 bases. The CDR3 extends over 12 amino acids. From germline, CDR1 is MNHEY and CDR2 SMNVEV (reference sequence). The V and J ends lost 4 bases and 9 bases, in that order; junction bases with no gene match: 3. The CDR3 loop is CASSSDRVEQFF. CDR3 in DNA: TGTGCCAGCAGTTCCGACAGGGTTGAGCAGTTCTTC.

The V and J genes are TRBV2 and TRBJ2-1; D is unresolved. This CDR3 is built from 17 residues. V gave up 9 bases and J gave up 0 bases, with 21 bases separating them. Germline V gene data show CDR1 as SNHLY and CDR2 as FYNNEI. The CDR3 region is CASHTLGIKTSYNEQFF. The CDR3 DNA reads TGTGCCAGTCACACTCTGGGGATAAAGACCTCCTACAATGAGCAGTTCTTC.

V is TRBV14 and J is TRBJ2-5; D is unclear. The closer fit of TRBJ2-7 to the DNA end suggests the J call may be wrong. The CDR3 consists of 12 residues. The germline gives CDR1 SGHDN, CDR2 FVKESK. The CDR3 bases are TGTGCCAGCAGCCAAATAAATTACGAGCAGTACTTC. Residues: CASSQINYEQYF.

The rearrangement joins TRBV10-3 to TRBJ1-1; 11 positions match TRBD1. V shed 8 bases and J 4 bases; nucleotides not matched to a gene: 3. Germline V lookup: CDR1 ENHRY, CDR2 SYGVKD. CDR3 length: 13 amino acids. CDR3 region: CAIGGTGGTEAFF. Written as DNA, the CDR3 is TGTGCCATCGGAGGGACAGGGGGCACTGAAGCTTTCTTT.

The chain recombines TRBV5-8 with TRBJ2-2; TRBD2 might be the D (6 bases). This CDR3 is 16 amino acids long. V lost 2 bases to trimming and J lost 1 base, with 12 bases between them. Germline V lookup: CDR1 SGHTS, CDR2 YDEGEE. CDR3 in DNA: TGTGCCAGCAGCTTAGACCCCGGGAGGAACACCGGGGAGCTGTTTTTT. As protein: CASSLDPGRNTGELFF.

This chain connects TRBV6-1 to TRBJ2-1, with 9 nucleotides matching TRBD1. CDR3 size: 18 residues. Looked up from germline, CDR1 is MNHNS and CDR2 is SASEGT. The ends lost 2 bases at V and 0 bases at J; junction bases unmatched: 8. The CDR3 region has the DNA TGTGCCAGCAGTGAATTCGGACAGGGGTCGAGCTCCTACAATGAGCAGTTCTTC. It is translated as CASSEFGQGSSSYNEQFF.

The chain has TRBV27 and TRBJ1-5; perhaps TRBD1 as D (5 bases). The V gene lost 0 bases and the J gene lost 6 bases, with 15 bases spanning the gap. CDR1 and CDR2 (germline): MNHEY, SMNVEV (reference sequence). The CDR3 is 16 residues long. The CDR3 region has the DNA TGTGCCAGCAGTTTATCCGGGCAGGGCCTGAGTCAGCCCCAGCATTTT. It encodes CASSLSGQGLSQPQHF.

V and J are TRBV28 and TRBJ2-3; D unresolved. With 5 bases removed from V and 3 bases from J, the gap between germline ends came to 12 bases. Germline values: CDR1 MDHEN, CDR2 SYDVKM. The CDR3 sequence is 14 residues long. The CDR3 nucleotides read TGTGCCAGCAGTCCGGCCCCCGGAACAGATACGCAGTATTTT. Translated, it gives CASSPAPGTDTQYF.

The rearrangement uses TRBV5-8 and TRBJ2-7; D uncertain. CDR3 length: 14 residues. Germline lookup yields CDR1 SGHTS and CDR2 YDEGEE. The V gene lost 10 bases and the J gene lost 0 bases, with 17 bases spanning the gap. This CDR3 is CAGLRIPSSYEQYF. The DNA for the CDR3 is TGTGCCGGCCTTAGAATACCGAGCTCCTACGAGCAGTACTTC.

The CDR3 sequence is CASSFNPDTQYF. Here the CDR3 DNA reads TGTGCCAGCAGCTTTAACCCCGATACGCAGTATTTT. The chain uses TRBV7-9 and TRBJ2-3; no firm D call. The germline CDR1 and CDR2 sequences are SEHNR and FQNEAQ (reference sequence). V shed 3 bases and J shed 6 bases, with 7 bases lying between them. The CDR3 consists of 12 residues.

CDR3 nucleotides: TGTGCCAGCAGTTTATTAACAGGGGACTCCTACGAGCAGTACTTC. Protein sequence: CASSLLTGDSYEQYF. The chain uses TRBV27 and TRBJ2-7; 7 bases line up with TRBD1. Germline assignment: CDR1 MNHEY and CDR2 SMNVEV (reference sequence). The CDR3 covers 15 residues. V lost 1 base and J lost 0; bases outside the gene matches: 3.

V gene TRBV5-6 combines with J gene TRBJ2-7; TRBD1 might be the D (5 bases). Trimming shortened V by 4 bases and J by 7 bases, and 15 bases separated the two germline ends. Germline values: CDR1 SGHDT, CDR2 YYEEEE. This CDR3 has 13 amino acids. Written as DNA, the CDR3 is TGTGCCAGCAGCAGGGGCCGGCTAGGGGAGCAGTACTTC. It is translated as CASSRGRLGEQYF.

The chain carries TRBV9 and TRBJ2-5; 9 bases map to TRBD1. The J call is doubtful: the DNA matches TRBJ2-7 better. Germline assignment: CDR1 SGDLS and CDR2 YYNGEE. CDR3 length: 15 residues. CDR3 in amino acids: CASSVATGGRDEQYF. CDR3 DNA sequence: TGTGCCAGCAGCGTAGCCACAGGGGGCAGGGACGAGCAGTACTTC.

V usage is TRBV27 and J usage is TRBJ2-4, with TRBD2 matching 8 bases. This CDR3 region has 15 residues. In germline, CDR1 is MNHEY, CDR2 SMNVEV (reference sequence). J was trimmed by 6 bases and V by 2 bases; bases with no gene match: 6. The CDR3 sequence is CASSLTSGVLNIQYF. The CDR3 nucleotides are TGTGCCAGCAGTTTAACTAGCGGAGTGTTAAACATTCAGTACTTC.

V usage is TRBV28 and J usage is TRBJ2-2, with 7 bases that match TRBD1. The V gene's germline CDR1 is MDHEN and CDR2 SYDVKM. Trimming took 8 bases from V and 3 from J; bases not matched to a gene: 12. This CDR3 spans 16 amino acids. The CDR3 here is CASFHGLGQDTGELFF. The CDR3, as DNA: TGTGCCAGCTTCCATGGACTCGGACAGGACACCGGGGAGCTGTTTTTT. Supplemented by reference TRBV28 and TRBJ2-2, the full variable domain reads DVKVTQSSRYLVKRTGEKVFLECVQDMDHENMFWYRQDPGLGLRLIYFSYDVKMKEKGDIPEGYSVSREKKERFSLILESASTNQTSMYLCASFHGLGQDTGELFFGEGSRLTVL.

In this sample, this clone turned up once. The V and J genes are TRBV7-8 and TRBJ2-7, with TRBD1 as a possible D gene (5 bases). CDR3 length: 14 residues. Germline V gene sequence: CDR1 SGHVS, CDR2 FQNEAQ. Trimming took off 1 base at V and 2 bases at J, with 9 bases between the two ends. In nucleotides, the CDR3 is TGTGCCAGCAGCTTAGTGGAGACAGCCTACGAGCAGTACTTC. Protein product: CASSLVETAYEQYF.

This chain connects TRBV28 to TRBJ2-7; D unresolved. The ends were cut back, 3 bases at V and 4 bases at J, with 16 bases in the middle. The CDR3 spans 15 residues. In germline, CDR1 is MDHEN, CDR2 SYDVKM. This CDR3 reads CASSFSPSNVYEQYF. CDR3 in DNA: TGTGCCAGCAGTTTTTCCCCCAGTAATGTGTACGAGCAGTACTTC.